This TCR beta chain comes out of a study of the immune and genomic landscape of osteosarcoma. Germline CDR1 MRHNA, CDR2 SNTAGT. The length of the CDR3 is 10 residues. V was shortened by 4 bases and J by 14 bases, with 9 bases between the two germline ends. TCRdb's table, derived via immunoSEQ multiplex PCR, lists solely in-frame clones and lacks some. Altogether 1,500 to 2,000 clones are present, less than 80% being singletons, with the ten largest covering 15% to 20%. The source of this sequence is a man aged 18 to 35 with osteosarcoma. V gene TRBV6-4 combines with J gene TRBJ2-1, with D uncertain. The specimen was primary tumor tissue from the T10 vertebra. The CDR3 DNA reads as TGTGCCAGCAGTGGGTCCAAGGAGTTCTTC. It yields the protein CASSGSKEFF.